These 10 T cell receptor beta chains came from one sample sequenced in a study of cytomegalovirus exposure and HLA in healthy donors. The PCR ran on 60 Vbeta and 13 Jbeta primers. Assay: immunoSEQ multiplex PCR; the TCRdb copy retains only in-frame clones and omits some. The sample includes about 110,000 clones, around 15% seen only once; the top ten take around 0.86%. The source material was PBMCs. The source is a female donor in good health and CMV-seronegative.

J is TRBJ2-1 and V is TRBV7-8; D perhaps matches TRBD2 (6 bases). Looked up from germline, CDR1 is SGHVS and CDR2 is FQNEAQ. V lost 3 bases and J lost 6, with 18 bases in between. CDR3 length: 16 residues. CDR3 in amino acids: CASSLGGTGAPNEQFF. CDR3 bases: TGTGCCAGCAGCTTGGGGGGAACGGGAGCGCCCAATGAGCAGTTCTTC.

A few counts support this clone. The CDR3 protein is CASSPGWSYNEQFF. The CDR3 bases are TGTGCCAGCAGCCCAGGCTGGTCCTACAATGAGCAGTTCTTC. The chain links TRBV7-3 to TRBJ2-1; D not certain. Germline CDR1 SGHTA, CDR2 FQGTGA. The CDR3 has 14 residues. Trimming pared 5 bases from V and 1 base from J, leaving 9 bases between.

The genes are TRBV7-2 and TRBJ1-1; D not resolved. The CDR3 runs to 13 residues. In germline, CDR1 is SGHTA, CDR2 FQGNSA. V was trimmed by 3 bases and J by 1 base, leaving 6 bases between them. CDR3 DNA sequence: TGTGCCAGCAGCTTGTCGGGGAACACTGAAGCTTTCTTT. Amino acid sequence: CASSLSGNTEAFF.

This clone was detected only a few times. This chain uses TRBV7-9 with TRBJ2-7; 7 bases are a match to TRBD2. Germline V gives CDR1 SEHNR, CDR2 FQNEAQ (reference sequence). This CDR3 spans 15 amino acids. V lost 1 base, J lost 5 bases, and 8 bases stayed unmatched. CDR3 DNA: TGTGCCAGCAGCTTAGTGGCAGGGAGGGTCGACGAGCAGTACTTC. Translating gives CASSLVAGRVDEQYF. The full variable domain, in which reference TRBV7-9 and TRBJ2-7 provide the parts outside the CDR3, is DTGVSQNPRHKITKRGQNVTFRCDPISEHNRLYWYRQTLGQGPEFLTYFQNEAQLEKSRLLSDRFSAERPKGSFSTLEIQRTEQGDSAMYLCASSLVAGRVDEQYFGPGTRLTVT.

The gene calls are TRBV6-5 and TRBJ2-5; weak D call: TRBD2 (5 bases). V lost 5 bases to trimming and J lost 7 bases, with 8 bases between them. Germline V lookup: CDR1 MNHEY, CDR2 SVGAGI. The CDR3 is made up of 11 amino acids. CDR3 sequence: CASSASGTQYF. The CDR3 nucleotides read TGTGCCAGCAGTGCCAGCGGGACCCAGTACTTC.

This clone showed up just a few times. The chain combines TRBV6-8 with TRBJ2-7; 8 bases match TRBD2. With 8 bases clipped from V and 4 bases from J, the junction kept 7 bases outside the gene matches. Germline CDR1 MNHGY, CDR2 SAAAGT. This CDR3 region has 13 residues. CDR3 coding DNA: TGTGCCAGCCCGGGCCCGGGAGGGTACGAGCAGTACTTC. Translated, it gives CASPGPGGYEQYF.

In the case of this clone: This sample also contains other DNA sequences that code for the same CDR3. The chain employs TRBV7-9 and TRBJ2-7, with TRBD1 matching over 9 bases. The J segment lost 5 bases and the V segment lost 1 base, leaving 0 bases of the junction unmatched. From germline, CDR1 is SEHNR and CDR2 FQNEAQ (reference sequence). This CDR3 is built from 13 residues. The DNA of the CDR3 is TGTGCCAGCAGCTTAGGGACAGGGGACGAGCAGTACTTC. Translating gives CASSLGTGDEQYF.

This clone has just a few counts. The rearrangement uses TRBV7-9 and TRBJ2-3; 11 bases fit TRBD2. CDR3 length: 16 amino acids. Germline CDR1 and CDR2: SEHNR and FQNEAQ (reference sequence). The junction had 8 bases not matched to a gene; V was cut back by 1 base and J by 8 bases. The DNA for the CDR3 is TGTGCCAGCAGCTTAGAGGTAGCGGGAGGGCGGAGTACGCAGTATTTT. Protein product: CASSLEVAGGRSTQYF.

In its sample, this clone was seen a few times. The gene calls are TRBV30 and TRBJ1-4; 7 bases line up with TRBD1. This CDR3 spans 13 amino acids. J lost 10 bases, V lost 2 bases, and 7 bases had no gene match. The germline gives CDR1 GTSNPN, CDR2 SVGIG (reference sequence). CDR3 protein: CAWSWSGQSKLFF. The CDR3 bases are TGTGCCTGGAGTTGGTCGGGACAGTCAAAACTGTTTTTT.

This clone occurred a few times. V and J are TRBV7-9 and TRBJ2-5; TRBD2 is a possible D gene (5 bases). The CDR3 covers 14 residues. The germline gives CDR1 SEHNR, CDR2 FQNEAQ (reference sequence). Trimming pared 5 bases from V and 1 base from J, leaving 11 bases between. This chain's CDR3 is CASSVPGVQETQYF. The CDR3, as DNA: TGTGCCAGCAGCGTGCCCGGGGTCCAAGAGACCCAGTACTTC.